These 30 T cell receptor beta chains were all obtained from the same sample, sequenced in a study of beta chain features in type 1 diabetes. Expressed TCRB transcripts were sequenced after all isolated RNA was converted to cDNA. The repertoire was sequenced with immunoSEQ multiplex PCR; TCRdb's copy has only in-frame clones and lacks some. The sample has about 710,000 clones, 11% to 15% seen once. Study-wide results and caveats: Type 1 diabetes patients had TCRB CDR3s that were shorter (moderately but significantly so) in all four CD4+ subsets.

For these receptors, no antigen is known. Sequenced: naive CD4+ T cells from blood. The receptors here all came from a man younger than 30 with type 1 diabetes.

This clone was detected only a few times. The J gene is TRBJ2-5, the V gene TRBV6-5; TRBD2 aligns across 11 bases. This CDR3 comprises 15 residues. With 6 bases clipped from V and 1 base from J, the junction kept 4 bases outside the gene matches. Germline CDR1 MNHEY, CDR2 SVGAGI. The CDR3 coding sequence is TGTGCCAGCAGCCGAGGACTAGCGGGCCAAGAGACCCAGTACTTC. As protein: CASSRGLAGQETQYF.

This rearrangement joins TRBV9 to TRBJ2-2; possibly TRBD2 for D (6 bases). The length of the CDR3 is 17 residues. Trimming took off 0 bases at V and 7 bases at J, with 19 bases between the two ends. Germline V gene sequence: CDR1 SGDLS, CDR2 YYNGEE. Here the CDR3 DNA reads TGTGCCAGCAGCGTAGCTGGGAGCCGGTTGGGGGGCGGGGAGCTGTTTTTT. This sequence encodes CASSVAGSRLGGGELFF.

The sample holds a few counts of this clone. The chain has TRBV11-3 and TRBJ2-1, with D perhaps matching TRBD1 (5 bases). The V gene lost 4 bases and the J gene lost 2 bases, with 12 bases spanning the gap. The germline gives CDR1 SGHNT, CDR2 YENEEA. This CDR3 spans 15 amino acids. CDR3 amino acids: CASSSGQGAYNEQFF. CDR3 bases: TGTGCCAGCAGCTCCGGGCAGGGTGCCTACAATGAGCAGTTCTTC.

There are a few counts of this clone. The chain uses TRBV6-1 and TRBJ2-1; TRBD2 is a possible D gene (6 bases). Per germline, CDR1 MNHNS and CDR2 SASEGT. The germline V and J ends were trimmed by 4 bases and 3 bases, with 10 bases remaining between them. The CDR3 consists of 14 residues. The CDR3 DNA is TGTGCCAGCAGTGGACTAGGCAACTACAATGAGCAGTTCTTC. Protein sequence: CASSGLGNYNEQFF.

There are a few counts of this clone. The chain is built from TRBV10-3 and TRBJ1-1; 7 bases are a match to TRBD1. The J segment lost 10 bases and the V segment lost 10 bases, leaving 18 bases of the junction unmatched. The CDR3 loop spans 14 amino acids. Germline assignment: CDR1 ENHRY and CDR2 SYGVKD. CDR3 in amino acids: CATLIEERGRGAFF. In DNA form, the CDR3 reads TGTGCCACCTTAATCGAGGAGAGGGGGCGGGGAGCTTTCTTT.

This clone appeared a few times. Distinct nucleotide sequences in the sample also encode this CDR3. The CDR3 region has the DNA TGTGCCTGGAGTGGGGGTTCCTATGGCTACACCTTC. It yields the protein CAWSGGSYGYTF. The chain links TRBV30 to TRBJ1-2; D call uncertain. Trimming took off 1 base at V and 4 bases at J, with 7 bases between the two ends. CDR1 and CDR2 (germline): GTSNPN, SVGIG (reference sequence). This CDR3 has 12 amino acids.

The chain joins TRBV5-4 to TRBJ1-6; 8 bases agree with TRBD1. The ends lost 4 bases at V and 5 bases at J; junction bases unmatched: 5. CDR3 length: 15 amino acids. The germline gives CDR1 SGHNT, CDR2 YYREEE (reference sequence). The CDR3 DNA reads as TGTGCCAGCAGCCTCCGGACAGGGAATAATTCACCCCTCCACTTT. Protein product: CASSLRTGNNSPLHF. The full variable domain, with the rest looked up from reference TRBV5-4 and TRBJ1-6, is ETGVTQSPTHLIKTRGQQVTLRCSSQSGHNTVSWYQQALGQGPQFIFQYYREEENGRGNFPPRFSGLQFPNYSSELNVNALELDDSALYLCASSLRTGNNSPLHFGNGTRLTVT.

The rearrangement links TRBV5-6 to TRBJ2-7; the match to TRBD2 covers 9 bases. The germline V gene has CDR1 SGHDT and CDR2 YYEEEE. V lost 3 bases, J lost 4 bases, and 8 bases stayed unmatched. CDR3 size: 15 residues. CDR3 loop: CASSWRGGRAYEQYF. The CDR3 coding sequence is TGTGCCAGCAGCTGGAGGGGCGGGAGGGCGTACGAGCAGTACTTC.

About this clone: This same CDR3 is encoded by further DNA sequences in the sample. The chain joins TRBV5-1 to TRBJ2-2, with D unclear. In germline, CDR1 is SGHRS, CDR2 YFSETQ. The CDR3 spans 13 residues. V was cut by 4 bases and J by 3 bases, with 7 bases left in between. Written as DNA, the CDR3 is TGCGCCAGCAGCGCGTCGGACACCGGGGAGCTGTTTTTT. It codes for CASSASDTGELFF.

This clone was observed a handful of times. This specimen includes other DNA sequences encoding the same CDR3. This chain uses TRBV5-1 with TRBJ1-1; the D is unclear. V was shortened by 0 bases and J by 3 bases, with 6 bases between the two germline ends. The CDR3 is 13 residues long. The germline CDR1 and CDR2 sequences are SGHRS and YFSETQ. As DNA, the CDR3 is TGCGCCAGCAGCTTGGATGGGGACACTGAAGCTTTCTTT. Its protein product is CASSLDGDTEAFF.

J is TRBJ1-1 and V is TRBV13; no definite D call. The CDR3 is made up of 13 amino acids. Germline V gene data show CDR1 as PRHDT and CDR2 as FYEKMQ (reference sequence). V was pared by 2 bases and J by 5 bases, with 9 bases between. The DNA of the CDR3 is TGTGCCAGCAGCTTACCCCGGGGAACTGAAGCTTTCTTT. Amino acids: CASSLPRGTEAFF. Filled out from reference TRBV13 and TRBJ1-1, the complete variable domain reads AAGVIQSPRHLIKEKRETATLKCYPIPRHDTVYWYQQGPGQDPQFLISFYEKMQSDKGSIPDRFSAQQFSDYHSELNMSSLELGDSALYFCASSLPRGTEAFFGQGTRLTVV.

This chain joins TRBV7-2 and TRBJ2-3; D call uncertain. Germline loops: CDR1 SGHTA, CDR2 FQGNSA. The V and J ends lost 5 bases and 4 bases respectively, with 7 bases between them. The CDR3 covers 12 residues. CDR3 amino acids: CASSARADTQYF. The CDR3 nucleotides read TGTGCCAGCAGCGCACGGGCAGATACGCAGTATTTT.

The chain recombines TRBV19 with TRBJ2-1; D assignment may be TRBD1 or TRBD2 (5 bases each). CDR1 and CDR2 from the germline V gene are LNHDA and SQIVND (reference sequence). V was pared by 6 bases and J by 5 bases, with 17 bases between. The CDR3 length is 15 residues. The CDR3 loop is CASSWGRGAHNEQFF. The CDR3 coding sequence is TGTGCCAGTAGCTGGGGACGGGGTGCCCACAATGAGCAGTTCTTC.

Notes on this clone: One end of the junction is discordant with germline, which a read error may explain. This specimen includes other DNA sequences encoding the same CDR3. J is TRBJ2-3 and V is TRBV29-1, with 7 positions matching TRBD2. The CDR3 length is 15 residues. Germline CDR1 SQVTM, CDR2 ANQGSEA. The chain's CDR3 is CSAFGALTSTDTQYF. CDR3 sequence (DNA): TGCAGCGCCTTCGGGGCCTTGACTAGCACAGATACACAGTATTTT.

This clone was seen only a few times. The chain carries TRBV2 and TRBJ2-7; no firm D call. In germline, CDR1 is SNHLY, CDR2 FYNNEI. Trimming stripped 4 bases from V and 4 bases from J, with 5 bases between. The CDR3 runs to 11 residues. This CDR3 reads CASSVLYEQYF. The DNA for the CDR3 is TGTGCCAGCAGTGTTCTTTACGAGCAGTACTTC.

The genes are TRBV7-2 and TRBJ2-7, with D hard to call. Germline CDR1 reads SGHTA; CDR2 reads FQGNSA. This CDR3 comprises 13 residues. V dropped 7 bases and J dropped 7 bases, with 17 bases sitting between them. CDR3 in amino acids: CASTQAGSQEQYF. The CDR3 nucleotides read TGTGCCAGCACCCAAGCCGGGTCCCAAGAGCAGTACTTC. Based on the CDR3 plus reference TRBV7-2 and TRBJ2-7, the full variable domain is GAGVSQSPSNKVTEKGKDVELRCDPISGHTALYWYRQSLGQGLEFLIYFQGNSAPDKSGLPSDRFSAERTGGSVSTLTIQRTQQEDSAVYLCASTQAGSQEQYFGPGTRLTVT.

This clone was counted between two and nine times. The rearrangement links TRBV21-1 to TRBJ2-1; TRBD2, the D gene given by the table, was not confirmed from the DNA. TRBV21-1 is a recognized pseudogene. The CDR3 has 13 amino acids. CDR3 sequence reads: CASDRGMGDEQFF. For the CDR3, the DNA is TGTGCCAGCGATCGTGGGATGGGAGATGAGCAGTTCTTC.

J is TRBJ2-1 and V is TRBV30, with D uncertain. Trimming took off 3 bases at V and 0 bases at J, with 6 bases between the two ends. Germline V gene data show CDR1 as GTSNPN and CDR2 as SVGIG (reference sequence). This CDR3 contains 13 residues. CDR3 nucleotides: TGTGCCTGGAGAATGGGCTCCTACAATGAGCAGTTCTTC. It encodes CAWRMGSYNEQFF.

This clone was seen more than once but under ten times. V gene TRBV29-1 combines with J gene TRBJ2-2; D uncertain. V was shortened by 3 bases and J by 0 bases, with 8 bases between the two germline ends. Germline V gives CDR1 SQVTM, CDR2 ANQGSEA. The CDR3 is 14 amino acids. The CDR3 nucleotides read TGCAGCGTTGAGAAAAACGCGAACACCGGGGAGCTGTTTTTT. Amino acid sequence: CSVEKNANTGELFF.

The chain is built from TRBV7-9 and TRBJ1-5, with 8 bases aligning to TRBD1. Germline loops: CDR1 SEHNR, CDR2 FQNEAQ (reference sequence). J lost 1 base, V lost 10 bases, and 12 bases had no gene match. The CDR3 consists of 16 residues. This CDR3 reads CAISTGASGSNQPQHF. In DNA form, the CDR3 reads TGTGCCATCTCGACAGGGGCGAGTGGGAGCAATCAGCCCCAGCATTTT. The variable domain in full, with the rest retrieved from reference TRBV7-9 and TRBJ1-5, is DTGVSQNPRHKITKRGQNVTFRCDPISEHNRLYWYRQTLGQGPEFLTYFQNEAQLEKSRLLSDRFSAERPKGSFSTLEIQRTEQGDSAMYLCAISTGASGSNQPQHFGDGTRLSIL.

The CDR3: CASSPQTGTETQYF. CDR3 nucleotide sequence: TGTGCCAGCAGCCCCCAGACGGGAACGGAGACCCAGTACTTC. The chain is built from TRBV7-9 and TRBJ2-5; tentatively, D is TRBD2 (5 bases). V was clipped by 5 bases and J by 5 bases, with 15 bases between them. The CDR3 contains 14 residues. The V gene's germline CDR1 is SEHNR and CDR2 FQNEAQ (reference sequence).

This rearrangement joins TRBV13 to TRBJ2-2, with 7 positions matching TRBD1. Germline CDR1 is PRHDT and CDR2 is FYEKMQ (reference sequence). J gave up 2 bases and V 5 bases, and 11 bases lay outside the gene matches. The CDR3 has 17 residues. The CDR3 sequence: CASSPPTGTLNTGELFF. DNA of the CDR3: TGTGCCAGCAGCCCCCCGACAGGGACCCTAAACACCGGGGAGCTGTTTTTT.

The V and J genes are TRBV5-1 and TRBJ2-1; TRBD2 matches at 7 bases. V shed 4 bases and J 8 bases; nucleotides not matched to a gene: 9. Germline CDR1 reads SGHRS; CDR2 reads YFSETQ. This CDR3 has 14 amino acids. CDR3 in amino acids: CASSERAGVDEQFF. Here the CDR3 DNA reads TGCGCCAGCAGCGAGCGTGCGGGAGTAGATGAGCAGTTCTTC.

The chain joins TRBV9 to TRBJ1-2, with TRBD1 identical over 7 bases. Trimming removed 4 bases from V and 4 bases from J; junction bases left unmatched: 7. Germline lookup yields CDR1 SGDLS and CDR2 YYNGEE. The CDR3 has 14 amino acids. The CDR3 reads CASSRDRASYGYTF. In DNA form, the CDR3 reads TGTGCCAGCAGCCGTGACAGGGCTTCCTATGGCTACACCTTC.

This clone occurred once. This chain uses TRBV7-2 with TRBJ1-2; D is perhaps TRBD1 (5 bases). The germline V and J ends were trimmed by 6 bases and 8 bases, with 13 bases remaining between them. Germline-derived CDR1 and CDR2 are SGHTA and FQGNSA. The CDR3 length is 12 residues. CDR3 in amino acids: CASRPHGGGYTF. Here the CDR3 DNA reads TGTGCCAGCAGACCTCATGGGGGAGGCTACACCTTC.

The chain employs TRBV27 and TRBJ2-4; D is undetermined. The CDR3 is 14 amino acids. Germline assignment: CDR1 MNHEY and CDR2 SMNVEV (reference sequence). Trimming stripped 2 bases from V and 7 bases from J, with 12 bases between. In DNA, the CDR3 is TGTGCCAGCAGTTTAGTGGGCCAGAGGAACATTCAGTACTTC. This codes for CASSLVGQRNIQYF.

A few counts support this clone. The chain has TRBV5-1 and TRBJ1-2, with 7 bases matching TRBD1. The trim removed 0 bases at V and 11 bases at J, leaving 7 bases unmatched. This CDR3 spans 13 amino acids. From germline, CDR1 is SGHRS and CDR2 YFSETQ. CDR3: CASSLGGTANYTF. CDR3 coding DNA: TGCGCCAGCAGCTTGGGAGGGACAGCTAATTACACCTTC.

This clone was counted between two and nine times. The chain has TRBV5-4 and TRBJ1-3; no firm D call. The CDR3 consists of 12 residues. Deletions cut 3 bases from V and 4 bases from J, with 5 bases between. CDR1 and CDR2 (germline): SGHNT, YYREEE (reference sequence). CDR3 coding DNA: TGTGCCAGCAGCTCTCCGGGAAACACCATATATTTT. It encodes CASSSPGNTIYF. Full variable domain (outside the CDR3, taken from reference TRBV5-4 and TRBJ1-3): ETGVTQSPTHLIKTRGQQVTLRCSSQSGHNTVSWYQQALGQGPQFIFQYYREEENGRGNFPPRFSGLQFPNYSSELNVNALELDDSALYLCASSSPGNTIYFGEGSWLTVV.

The chain combines TRBV7-9 with TRBJ2-7; D is unclear. With 1 base removed from V and 2 bases from J, the gap between germline ends came to 21 bases. CDR1 is SEHNR and CDR2 is FQNEAQ in the germline V gene (reference sequence). The CDR3 is made up of 18 amino acids. DNA of the CDR3: TGTGCCAGCAGCTTAGACCCAGGCGCCGCCGCGGCGACCTACGAGCAGTACTTC. Translated, it gives CASSLDPGAAAATYEQYF.

This clone showed up just a few times. The chain recombines TRBV5-1 with TRBJ1-2, with 8 bases identical to TRBD1. There are 15 residues in the CDR3. The J segment lost 3 bases and the V segment lost 0 bases, leaving 4 bases of the junction unmatched. Germline assignment: CDR1 SGHRS and CDR2 YFSETQ. The CDR3, as DNA: TGCGCCAGCAGCTTGGACCAGGGGGCCGACTATGGCTACACCTTC. Its protein is CASSLDQGADYGYTF.